This TCR beta chain appears in the sequencing data of a study of shared T cell receptors in the human thymus (dated by TCRdb to the early 2020s). Regarding the study in general: The study examined how self-reactive, shared T-cell receptor alpha chains are generated in the human thymus.

A word on this clone: Its antigen is unknown. No much larger clonotype is one base removed from it; base qualities were not supplied.

The library relied on the immunoSEQ multiplex PCR assay. TCRdb re-hosts the immuneACCESS table, in-frame sequences only. Its copies lack some clones; in the studies checked, an unresolved V gene accounts for under half of them, and the cause for the rest is not known. The sample table holds about 380,000 clones, of which 85% to 95% were seen once. The ten largest account for around 0.019% of the sample. CDR1 and CDR2 are read off the germline V gene as MDHEN and SYDVKM. Including cysteine and phenylalanine, the CDR3 has 18 amino acids. The entry retains the CDR3 DNA only, 54 bases that are in frame from base 1. Trimming removed 5 bases from V and 3 bases from J, leaving 26 bases between the germline ends.

The TCR comes from a human donor. The rearrangement joined TRBV28 to TRBJ2-7; perhaps TRBD2 is the D gene, with 5 bases matching. What was sequenced was thymocytes. The DNA sequence is TGTGCCAGCAGTCCATATAACCCCTTTCCCCTAGCCCTCTACGAGCAGTACTTC. Its product reads: CASSPYNPFPLALYEQYF.